This TCR beta chain is drawn from a study of blood T cell repertoires in COVID-19. Germline V gene lookup returns CDR1 MDHEN and CDR2 SYDVKM. V lost 10 bases and J lost 8; bases outside the gene matches: 13. There are 13 residues in the CDR3. Assay: immunoSEQ multiplex PCR; the TCRdb copy retains only in-frame clones and omits some. The sample lists some 400,000 clones, around 87% occurring once. The specimen sequenced was peripheral blood. The rearrangement uses TRBV28 and TRBJ1-2; the match to TRBD1 covers 7 bases. The receptor was isolated from a woman in her 30s with COVID-19, enrolled during active disease. The CDR3 DNA sequence: TGTGCCACTAACAGGGGCATTAGTTCAGGCTACACCTTC. Its translation is CATNRGISSGYTF.